This entry concerns a single T cell receptor (beta chain). Per the authors' pipeline: Amplification of reference gene primers provided the estimated nucleated cell counts. Repertoires were generated with immunoSEQ multiplex PCR, while TCRdb's copy carries only in-frame clones and drops some. That table is the source of V, J and clone size, and D and trimming were worked out from the DNA. This table holds some 140,000 clones, 75% to 90% found once. V gave up 5 bases and J gave up 7 bases; unmatched junction bases: 7. CDR3 size: 16 residues. The germline V gene has CDR1 MNHEY and CDR2 SMNVEV (reference sequence). The record originates from a study of blood T cell repertoires in COVID-19. Study-level background: COVID-19 samples collected from the United States, Italy and Spain covered acute and convalescent phases. Sources were T cells, B-cell-depleted T cells, or PBMCs; the material itself was cDNA or gDNA.

V gene TRBV27 combines with J gene TRBJ2-1; 14 bases are a match to TRBD2. Material for sequencing was peripheral blood. This clonotype was sampled from a human donor in a cohort sampled during active COVID-19. CDR3 nucleotides: TGTGCCAGCAGTCCGGGACTAGCGGGAGTAGTGAATGAGCAGTTCTTC. Protein: CASSPGLAGVVNEQFF.